Listed below are T cell receptor beta chains from one sample, sequenced in a study of post-analysis software for immune sequencing data. Each CDR3 protein is one row after TCRdb ran MiXCR on the PCR reads. The sample consists of 450,000 to 700,000 distinct CDR3 sequences, 44% of them appearing once. The sequenced sample was blood. Receptors were obtained from a girl aged 5 to 17 with multiple sclerosis. Both conserved end residues are part of each CDR3. A D gene is named only where the DNA matches it firmly. Clone size is given for some rows only: seen once, a few or many times, or a class if the clone is expanded.

size,D,J,V,CDR3,DNA
few,.,TRBJ1-2,TRBV12-3/TRBV12-4,CAIWDQTAGNYGYTF,TGTGCCATTTGGGACCAGACTGCGGGGAACTATGGCTACACCTTC
.,TRBD1,TRBJ1-5,TRBV12-3/TRBV12-4,CASSLGDRVKGNQPQHF,TGTGCCAGCAGTTTGGGAGACAGGGTTAAGGGCAATCAGCCCCAGCATTTT
few,.,TRBJ2-3,TRBV6-1,CASEISSTDTQYF,TGTGCCTCCGAGATTTCTAGCACAGATACGCAGTATTTT
few,.,TRBJ2-1,TRBV20-1,CSASDAKSTNEQFF,TGCAGTGCTAGCGATGCGAAGTCTACAAATGAGCAGTTCTTC
.,.,TRBJ2-7,TRBV15,CVTSRDSWTETTYEQYF,TGTGTCACCAGCAGAGATTCGTGGACAGAGACTACCTACGAGCAGTACTTC
.,.,TRBJ2-7,TRBV5-1,CASSWDGILTEQYF,TGCGCCAGCAGCTGGGATGGGATTCTAACCGAGCAGTACTTC
once,TRBD1,TRBJ2-3,TRBV6-5,CASSQQGANTDTQYF,TGTGCCAGCAGTCAGCAGGGGGCCAACACAGATACGCAGTATTTT
few,TRBD1,TRBJ2-1,TRBV20-1,CSASPGQGQFF,TGCAGTGCTAGCCCTGGACAGGGCCAGTTCTTC
.,.,TRBJ1-5,TRBV20-1,CSASPGSGPQHF,TGCAGTGCTAGCCCGGGATCAGGCCCCCAGCATTTT
.,.,TRBJ2-1,TRBV20-1,CSARVARASYNEQFF,TGCAGTGCTAGAGTCGCGAGGGCCTCCTACAATGAGCAGTTCTTC
few,TRBD2,TRBJ2-3,TRBV7-8,CASSLVRAGELTDTQYF,TGTGCCAGCAGCTTAGTCCGAGCGGGGGAACTCACAGATACGCAGTATTTT
.,.,TRBJ2-7,TRBV20-1,CSATQTRYEQYF,TGCAGTGCTACCCAGACCCGCTACGAGCAGTACTTC
.,.,TRBJ1-2,TRBV15,CATSPRGEGGYTF,TGTGCCACAAGCCCGAGGGGCGAGGGGGGCTACACCTTC
few,.,TRBJ2-3,TRBV7-9,CASSNAVDTQYF,TGTGCCAGCAGTAATGCGGTTGATACGCAGTATTTT
.,.,TRBJ2-1,TRBV20-1,CSAGISRGPSYNEQFF,TGCAGTGCGGGCATTTCCCGGGGGCCCTCCTACAATGAGCAGTTCTTC
.,TRBD1,TRBJ1-2,TRBV25-1,CASSPGGIPYGYTF,TGTGCCAGCAGTCCAGGGGGGATCCCCTATGGCTACACCTTC
.,TRBD1,TRBJ2-3,TRBV29-1,CSVRQGGTDTQYF,TGCAGCGTGAGACAGGGGGGCACAGATACGCAGTATTTT
few,.,TRBJ2-5,TRBV30,CAWSGGETQYF,TGTGCCTGGAGTGGGGGAGAGACCCAGTACTTC
few,.,TRBJ2-3,TRBV27,CASSLGYLTDTQYF,TGTGCCAGCAGTTTGGGCTATCTCACAGATACGCAGTATTTT
.,TRBD1,TRBJ2-7,TRBV4-2,CASSQGLQGAYEQYF,TGTGCCAGCAGCCAAGGCTTACAGGGGGCCTACGAGCAGTACTTC
.,.,TRBJ1-5,TRBV24-1,CATSDSRGNQPQHF,TGTGCCACCAGTGATTCTCGAGGGAATCAGCCCCAGCATTTT
.,.,TRBJ1-4,TRBV3-1,CASSQGTPYNEKLFF,TGTGCCAGCAGCCAAGGGACCCCCTATAATGAAAAACTGTTTTTT
.,.,TRBJ1-5,TRBV2,CASSDVQGGQPQHF,TGTGCCAGCAGTGATGTACAGGGAGGTCAGCCCCAGCATTTT
few,.,TRBJ2-7,TRBV12-5,CASGIYYEQYF,TGTGCTAGTGGGATCTACTACGAGCAGTACTTC
few,.,TRBJ1-2,TRBV29-1,CSVDSRGSGYTF,TGCAGCGTTGATTCTAGGGGAAGCGGCTACACCTTC
.,TRBD1,TRBJ2-3,TRBV10-3,CAISPDRATDTQYF,TGTGCCATCAGCCCCGACAGGGCCACAGATACGCAGTATTTT
.,TRBD1,TRBJ2-6,TRBV12-3/TRBV12-4,CASNSGTGGLGANVLTF,TGTGCCAGCAATTCCGGGACAGGGGGCTTAGGGGCCAACGTCCTGACTTTC
few,.,TRBJ2-4,TRBV5-1,CASSLDTAENIQYF,TGCGCCAGCAGCTTGGATACAGCCGAAAACATTCAGTACTTC
.,.,TRBJ1-4,TRBV12-3/TRBV12-4,CASSPRTVEKLFF,TGTGCCAGCAGTCCTCGGACCGTAGAAAAACTGTTTTTT
.,TRBD1,TRBJ2-7,TRBV29-1,CSVEDTGQGNEQYF,TGCAGCGTTGAAGATACGGGACAGGGGAACGAGCAGTACTTC
.,.,TRBJ1-2,TRBV29-1,CSVGHNYGYTF,TGCAGCGTTGGACATAACTATGGCTACACCTTC
few,.,TRBJ2-3,TRBV10-3,CAISELATDTQYF,TGTGCCATCAGTGAGTTGGCTACAGATACGCAGTATTTT
few,.,TRBJ2-4,TRBV20-1,CSARDPENIQYF,TGCAGTGCTAGAGATCCTGAAAACATTCAGTACTTC
.,TRBD1,TRBJ1-1,TRBV5-6,CASGAGGDTEAFF,TGTGCCAGCGGCGCAGGGGGGGACACTGAAGCTTTCTTT
.,.,TRBJ2-7,TRBV4-2,CASSQDRQSYEQYF,TGTGCCAGCAGCCAAGATCGGCAGAGCTACGAGCAGTACTTC
many,TRBD1,TRBJ2-3,TRBV6-4,CASSDSDRDTQYF,TGTGCCAGCAGTGACTCGGACAGGGATACGCAGTATTTT
.,TRBD1,TRBJ1-2,TRBV6-5,CASSYQRQGGYGYTF,TGTGCCAGCAGTTACCAAAGACAGGGAGGCTATGGCTACACCTTC
.,.,TRBJ2-5,TRBV7-9,CASSTGTGKETQYF,TGTGCCAGCAGTACCGGAACAGGGAAAGAGACCCAGTACTTC
few,.,TRBJ2-7,TRBV6-2/TRBV6-3,CASGGTGKGETRYF,TGTGCCAGCGGCGGTACAGGGAAGGGGGAGACCCGGTACTTC
.,.,TRBJ1-4,TRBV5-1,CASSPQGGGEKLFF,TGCGCCAGCAGCCCACAAGGGGGTGGGGAAAAACTGTTTTTT
.,TRBD2,TRBJ2-1,TRBV24-1,CATSDPRTSGSSYNEQFF,TGTGCCACCAGTGACCCCCGAACTAGCGGGAGCTCCTACAATGAGCAGTTCTTC
.,.,TRBJ2-7,TRBV11-2,CASSWRDSSLGEQYF,TGTGCCAGCAGCTGGAGAGACTCCAGCCTTGGAGAGCAGTACTTC
.,.,TRBJ2-1,TRBV12-3/TRBV12-4,CASSPPSGLSYNEQFF,TGTGCCAGCAGTCCCCCAAGCGGCCTCTCCTACAATGAGCAGTTCTTC
.,.,TRBJ2-7,TRBV6-1,CASSEAVGGYEQYF,TGTGCCAGCAGTGAGGCAGTGGGAGGCTACGAGCAGTACTTC
.,.,TRBJ2-1,TRBV4-1,CASSLRASSYNEQFF,TGCGCCAGCAGCCTCAGGGCGAGCTCCTACAATGAGCAGTTCTTC
few,.,TRBJ2-4,TRBV10-3,CAISEPGKNIQYF,TGTGCCATCAGTGAGCCAGGGAAAAACATTCAGTACTTC
.,.,TRBJ1-1,TRBV2,CASSAVGGLNTEAFF,TGTGCCAGCAGTGCCGTTGGAGGGCTGAACACTGAAGCTTTCTTT
.,TRBD1,TRBJ2-4,TRBV7-9,CASSQFPSGTEKNIQYF,TGTGCCAGCAGCCAATTCCCATCCGGGACAGAGAAAAACATTCAGTACTTC
few,.,TRBJ2-7,TRBV5-1,CASSLAGGVGGSYEQYF,TGCGCCAGCAGCTTGGCCGGGGGAGTAGGGGGGTCCTACGAGCAGTACTTC
few,TRBD1,TRBJ2-5,TRBV6-5,CASSSPGGRETQYF,TGTGCCAGCAGTTCTCCAGGGGGAAGAGAGACCCAGTACTTC
.,.,TRBJ2-7,TRBV28,CASSWGGSAGIYEQYF,TGTGCCAGCAGTTGGGGGGGCTCGGCGGGCATCTACGAGCAGTACTTC
few,.,TRBJ1-1,TRBV29-1,CSVEDLGDLNTEAFF,TGCAGCGTTGAAGATCTAGGGGATCTGAACACTGAAGCTTTCTTT
.,.,TRBJ1-2,TRBV20-1,CSAREWRGEDGYTF,TGCAGTGCTAGAGAGTGGCGGGGGGAGGATGGCTACACCTTC
.,.,TRBJ1-1,TRBV7-2,CASSPRGARGTEAFF,TGTGCCAGCAGCCCTCGGGGGGCGCGGGGCACTGAAGCTTTCTTT
.,.,TRBJ2-3,TRBV12-3/TRBV12-4,CASIKTDRHTDTQYF,TGTGCCAGCATCAAAACGGACAGACACACAGATACGCAGTATTTT
.,.,TRBJ2-7,TRBV5-1,CASSQGPLVEQYF,TGCGCCAGCAGCCAAGGGCCATTGGTCGAGCAGTACTTC
.,TRBD1,TRBJ2-7,TRBV5-1,CASSPDPGTGTYEQYF,TGCGCCAGCAGCCCCGACCCCGGGACAGGAACCTACGAGCAGTACTTC
few,.,TRBJ2-7,TRBV4-2,CASSQERRSRVREQYF,TGTGCCAGCAGCCAAGAACGGCGTTCCCGGGTCAGAGAGCAGTACTTC
.,TRBD2,TRBJ2-1,TRBV10-3,CAISESTSGRAETEQFF,TGTGCCATCAGTGAGTCGACTAGCGGGAGGGCCGAAACTGAGCAGTTCTTC
many,.,TRBJ1-1,TRBV15,CAVAPGGTEAFF,TGTGCCGTCGCCCCGGGGGGCACTGAAGCTTTCTTT